Shown below are 25 T cell receptor beta chains from a single sample sequenced in a study of regulatory T cells in long-lasting Graves disease. Relying on iRepertoire HTBI primers and Arm-PCR of CDR3 regions, the team built TCR beta libraries. In TCRdb, the multiplex PCR reads were re-called with MiXCR into one record per CDR3 protein. Here the sample spans hundreds of thousands of distinct CDR3 sequences, less than 25% being singletons. The sample's time point: persistent/refractory GD, antithyroid drugs over 5 years with positive TRAb. Extracted RNA from PBMCs served as the source of the TCR library. The starting material was peripheral blood mononuclear cells (PBMCs), obtained when the disease was refractory, from a patient treated with antithyroid drugs. The receptors derive from a female donor with Graves disease.

The CDR3 protein is CASSPTVGLAGVETQYF. The CDR3 bases are TGTGCCAGCAGCCCAACGGTCGGACTAGCGGGAGTAGAGACCCAGTACTTC. The chain carries TRBV7-9 and TRBJ2-5; 13 bases map to TRBD2. This CDR3 contains 17 residues. Per germline, CDR1 SEHNR and CDR2 FQNEAQ (reference sequence). Trimming at V came to 5 bases and at J to 4 bases, leaving 10 bases not matched to a gene. The variable domain in full, with the rest retrieved from reference TRBV7-9 and TRBJ2-5, is DTGVSQNPRHKITKRGQNVTFRCDPISEHNRLYWYRQTLGQGPEFLTYFQNEAQLEKSRLLSDRFSAERPKGSFSTLEIQRTEQGDSAMYLCASSPTVGLAGVETQYFGPGTRLLVL.

The V gene is TRBV28, the J gene TRBJ2-4, with a tentative D call TRBD1 (6 bases). The CDR3 runs to 13 residues. Germline lookup yields CDR1 MDHEN and CDR2 SYDVKM. Trimming cost V 6 bases and J 8 bases, with 14 bases left between them. The CDR3 loop is CASSRGGLDIQYF. CDR3 DNA sequence: TGTGCCAGCAGCCGTGGGGGCCTGGACATTCAGTACTTC.

Worth noting for this clonotype: At one boundary the junction diverges from the germline segment, which might be a read error. This chain joins TRBV27 and TRBJ2-7, with D possibly matching TRBD2 (5 bases). The CDR3 totals 16 residues. Germline V gene sequence: CDR1 MNHEY, CDR2 SMNVEV (reference sequence). The CDR3 coding sequence is TGTGCCAGCAGTTCCGTCCGGGTAGCGAGCTCCCACGAGCAGTACTTC. It codes for CASSSVRVASSHEQYF.

A few counts support this clonotype. DNA of the CDR3: TGTGCTAGTGGTGCGACAGGGGGCAACTATGGCTACACCTTC. Translating it yields CASGATGGNYGYTF. The chain recombines TRBV12-5 with TRBJ1-2; 10 bases line up with TRBD1. CDR3 length equals 14 residues. V shed 5 bases and J 2 bases; nucleotides not matched to a gene: 2. The germline V gene has CDR1 LGHNT and CDR2 FRNRAP. The variable domain in full, completed from reference TRBV12-5 and TRBJ1-2, reads DARVTQTPRHKVTEMGQEVTMRCQPILGHNTVFWYRQTMMQGLELLAYFRNRAPLDDSGMPKDRFSAEMPDATLATLKIQPSEPRDSAVYFCASGATGGNYGYTFGSGTRLTVV.

The chain recombines TRBV19 with TRBJ1-5, with 9 bases that match TRBD1. This CDR3 is 16 amino acids long. V trimming: 1 base; J trimming: 6 bases; junction bases outside the gene matches: 7. CDR1 is LNHDA, CDR2 SQIVND, per germline (reference sequence). The CDR3 here is CASSIGGTGSVQPQHF. The CDR3 bases are TGTGCCAGTAGTATAGGTGGGACAGGGTCTGTTCAGCCCCAGCATTTT.

The chain employs TRBV2 and TRBJ2-1; no clear D gene. The V gene lost 10 bases and the J gene lost 10 bases, with 32 bases spanning the gap. From germline, CDR1 is SNHLY and CDR2 FYNNEI. The CDR3 covers 17 residues. The CDR3: CATYHHLHRTPGYEQFF. DNA for the CDR3: TGTGCCACCTACCACCATCTCCACCGGACCCCCGGCTACGAGCAGTTCTTC.

This clonotype has ten or more counts. The rearrangement joins TRBV7-2 to TRBJ2-2; perhaps TRBD2 as D (6 bases). The germline V and J ends were trimmed by 5 bases and 5 bases, with 18 bases remaining between them. The CDR3 is 16 residues long. The V gene's germline CDR1 is SGHTA and CDR2 FQGNSA. The CDR3 here is CASSPTLATITGELFF. The CDR3 DNA reads as TGTGCCAGCAGCCCCACCCTAGCGACTATTACCGGGGAGCTGTTTTTT.

The chain joins TRBV24-1 to TRBJ2-2, with 9 bases identical to TRBD1. V shed 3 bases, J shed 7 bases, and the junction held 11 bases outside the gene matches. From germline, CDR1 is KGHDR and CDR2 SFDVKD. CDR3 size: 17 residues. CDR3 residues: CATSDTRTGVRNGELFF. The DNA for the CDR3 is TGTGCCACCAGTGATACCCGGACAGGGGTACGAAACGGGGAGCTGTTTTTT.

This clonotype has a handful of counts. The CDR3 sequence is CAWSAYRETEAFF. DNA of the CDR3: TGTGCCTGGAGTGCATACAGGGAAACTGAAGCTTTCTTT. This chain connects TRBV30 to TRBJ1-1; tentative D call: TRBD1 (6 bases). Trimming took 1 base from V and 5 from J, leaving 11 bases between them. Germline loops: CDR1 GTSNPN, CDR2 SVGIG (reference sequence). The CDR3 is made up of 13 amino acids.

The chain is built from TRBV29-1 and TRBJ2-1; the match to TRBD1 covers 7 bases. With 1 base clipped from V and 3 bases from J, the junction kept 6 bases outside the gene matches. Germline CDR1 reads SQVTM; CDR2 reads ANQGSEA. The CDR3 extends over 15 amino acids. CDR3 protein: CSVEGLQGIYNEQFF. CDR3 sequence (DNA): TGCAGCGTTGAAGGCCTACAGGGGATCTACAATGAGCAGTTCTTC.

In the case of this clonotype: This likely traces to a read error, being one base from a far larger clone. J is TRBJ1-2 and V is TRBV11-2; D perhaps matches TRBD1 (6 bases). CDR3 size: 16 residues. V was pared by 5 bases and J by 3 bases, with 19 bases between. Germline CDR1 SGHAT, CDR2 FQNNGV. In DNA form, the CDR3 reads TGTGCCAGCAGCCCTGGGGGCAGGGTGGAAGACTATGGCTACACCTTC. As protein: CASSPGGRVEDYGYTF.

The CDR3 spells CSARDLAGGDDEQFF. The CDR3 bases are TGCAGTGCTAGAGATCTAGCGGGAGGGGACGATGAGCAGTTCTTC. This chain links TRBV20-1 with TRBJ2-1; 12 bases match TRBD2. Germline CDR1 reads DFQATT; CDR2 reads SNEGSKA (reference sequence). This CDR3 comprises 15 residues. Germline trimming cut 0 bases from V and 8 bases from J; bases unmatched to any gene: 5.

This chain uses TRBV7-2 with TRBJ2-3; D remains ambiguous. This CDR3 region has 15 residues. CDR1 is SGHTA and CDR2 is FQGNSA in the germline V gene. V was trimmed by 4 bases and J by 5 bases, leaving 16 bases between them. The CDR3 nucleotides read TGTGCCAGCAGCTCCCACCGGGCCCGAGGAGATACGCAGTATTTT. Its translation is CASSSHRARGDTQYF.

Ten or more counts support this clonotype. The V and J genes are TRBV10-1 and TRBJ1-1, with 7 bases lining up with TRBD1. Trimming removed 2 bases from V and 0 bases from J; junction bases left unmatched: 0. Germline assignment: CDR1 WNHNN and CDR2 SYGVQD (reference sequence). There are 14 residues in the CDR3. The CDR3 is CASSETGVNTEAFF. The CDR3 DNA follows: TGCGCCAGCAGTGAGACAGGGGTGAACACTGAAGCTTTCTTT.

Concerning this clonotype: Since a far larger clone is one base different, this is likely a read error. The genes are TRBV9 and TRBJ2-5, with D perhaps TRBD1 or TRBD2 (6 bases each). The CDR3 is made up of 12 amino acids. CDR1 is SGDLS and CDR2 is YYNGEE in the germline V gene. CDR3 in DNA: TGTGCCAACAGCGAAGGGGGGGAGACCCAGTACTTC. Translated, it gives CANSEGGETQYF.

The rearrangement links TRBV5-1 to TRBJ2-5; D remains unclear. The V end was cut by 0 bases, the J end by 1 base, with 10 bases between. Per germline, CDR1 SGHRS and CDR2 YFSETQ. The CDR3 runs 15 residues. The CDR3 DNA is TGCGCCAGCAGCTTGGCACTACCGAGCCAAGAGACCCAGTACTTC. It codes for CASSLALPSQETQYF.

This clonotype was recorded at least ten times. The CDR3 nucleotides read TGTGCCAGCAGTTTCTCGCCTAGCGGGAGAAGAGAGCAGTACTTC. Translating it yields CASSFSPSGRREQYF. The chain is built from TRBV27 and TRBJ2-7; 10 bases are a match to TRBD2. V trimming: 3 bases; J trimming: 7 bases; junction bases outside the gene matches: 9. This CDR3 comprises 15 residues. In germline, CDR1 is MNHEY, CDR2 SMNVEV (reference sequence).

In this sample, this clonotype turned up many times. The rearrangement uses TRBV30 and TRBJ2-5; 8 positions match TRBD1. The CDR3 loop spans 17 amino acids. From germline, CDR1 is GTSNPN and CDR2 SVGIG (reference sequence). V lost 3 bases to trimming and J lost 5 bases; unmatched junction nucleotides: 17. The CDR3 is CAWRGRPDRAAWETQYF. The CDR3 nucleotides read TGTGCCTGGAGGGGAAGACCGGACAGGGCCGCTTGGGAGACCCAGTACTTC.

This clonotype has ten or more counts. V is TRBV12-3 or TRBV12-4 and J is TRBJ2-7; D is unclear. The CDR3 is 12 amino acids. V was cut by 6 bases and J by 7 bases, with 13 bases left in between. CDR3 sequence (DNA): TGTGCCAGCAGCCGACTCGGGCTTGAGCAGTACTTC. This codes for CASSRLGLEQYF.

This clonotype was recorded a few times. The V call is TRBV29-1, the J call TRBJ1-2, with a weak D call TRBD1 (5 bases). Trimming removed 6 bases from V and 2 bases from J, with 13 bases in between. The CDR3 covers 13 residues. Per the germline V gene, CDR1 is SQVTM and CDR2 is ANQGSEA. The CDR3 region is CSVPGTLNYGYTF. In DNA, the CDR3 is TGCAGCGTCCCCGGGACTTTAAACTATGGCTACACCTTC.

This clonotype appeared a few times. The chain combines TRBV7-2 with TRBJ1-5, with a tentative D call TRBD1 (5 bases). Germline V gene sequence: CDR1 SGHTA, CDR2 FQGNSA. The CDR3 runs to 17 residues. The ends were cut back, 5 bases at V and 1 base at J, with 18 bases in the middle. The CDR3 region has the DNA TGTGCCAGCAGCCTTGCGGGGGGATCCCGAAGCAATCAGCCCCAGCATTTT. It encodes CASSLAGGSRSNQPQHF.

This clonotype was seen ten or more times. This chain uses TRBV7-9 with TRBJ2-5; TRBD2 aligns across 7 bases. This CDR3 comprises 13 residues. CDR1 SEHNR and CDR2 FQNEAQ come from the germline V gene (reference sequence). Germline trimming cut 5 bases from V and 2 bases from J; bases unmatched to any gene: 2. CDR3 sequence: CASSQAGQETQYF. DNA for the CDR3: TGTGCCAGCAGCCAAGCGGGGCAAGAGACCCAGTACTTC.

V usage is TRBV6-2 or TRBV6-3 and J usage is TRBJ1-5; possible D gene TRBD1, 6 bases. The V gene lost 2 bases and the J gene lost 2 bases, with 28 bases spanning the gap. Germline lookup yields CDR1 MNHEY and CDR2 SVGEGT. This CDR3 has 21 amino acids. In DNA form, the CDR3 reads TGTGCCAGCAGTTACACTAGAAGCCCCCAGACCTACTCAGGGGGCAATCAGCCCCAGCATTTT. It specifies CASSYTRSPQTYSGGNQPQHF.

This clonotype was observed at least ten times. J is TRBJ1-2 and V is TRBV28; D perhaps matches TRBD1 (6 bases). CDR3 length equals 14 residues. Looked up from germline, CDR1 is MDHEN and CDR2 is SYDVKM. V lost 8 bases to trimming and J lost 0 bases, with 13 bases between them. The CDR3 loop reads CASRPGDTNYGYTF. In DNA form, the CDR3 reads TGTGCCAGCCGACCAGGGGACACTAACTATGGCTACACCTTC.

The rearrangement joins TRBV9 to TRBJ1-2; D is possibly TRBD1 (5 bases). Looked up from germline, CDR1 is SGDLS and CDR2 is YYNGEE. CDR3 length equals 18 residues. V dropped 3 bases and J dropped 3 bases, with 24 bases sitting between them. The CDR3: CASSAGGLPGAADYGYTF. The CDR3 DNA reads TGTGCCAGCAGCGCTGGGGGGTTGCCTGGGGCGGCCGACTATGGCTACACCTTC.